This T cell receptor (beta chain) was sequenced in a study of shared clonotypes between healthy human individuals. Study summary: Contributing individuals were two females and three males aged 18 to 49.

This CDR3 has 16 amino acids. CDR1 is SGHNT, CDR2 YENEEA, per germline. The V gene lost 1 base and the J gene lost 5 bases, with 14 bases spanning the gap. General study results and limits: Only blood samples were collected, and tissue repertoires likely differ.

Regarding this clone: Its target is unknown.

TCRdb keeps only in-frame clones here, not all; method: immunoSEQ multiplex PCR. The sample includes under 200,000 clones, 85% to 95% of them seen just once. The origin of this receptor is a woman younger than 45 in good health. The source material was naive CD4+ T cells sorted from blood. Subset reported: CD45RA+ positively selected. The chain recombines TRBV11-3 with TRBJ1-4; no definite D call. This CDR3 is CASSLAPKRPNEKLFF. The CDR3 nucleotides read TGTGCCAGCAGCTTAGCCCCCAAAAGACCGAATGAAAAACTGTTTTTT.